The rows below give T cell receptor beta chains drawn from one sample of a study of regulatory T cells in long-lasting Graves disease. MiXCR was run by TCRdb on the multiplex PCR reads, yielding one entry per CDR3 protein. The table lists around 360,000 distinct CDR3 sequences, 15% to 20% of them singletons. This same sample was also part of a study on T cells in Graves' hyperthyroidism and ophthalmopathy.

The material was peripheral blood mononuclear cells (PBMCs), obtained at new diagnosis, from a patient treated with antithyroid drugs. The receptors originated from a woman under 30 with Graves disease. Each CDR3 is given without its conserved first and last residue. The size field is filled for only some rows; it gives once, few, many or a size class.

CDR3 length: 12
V gene: TRBV7-8
clone size: many
J gene: TRBJ1-5
CDR3 protein: ASRLGSQNQPQH

CDR3 length: 14
V gene: TRBV7-3
clone size: many
J gene: TRBJ2-1
CDR3 protein: ASSLGPSGSYNEQF

CDR3 length: 13
V gene: TRBV3-1
clone size: many
J gene: TRBJ1-3
CDR3 protein: ASSQESGVGNTIY

CDR3 length: 13
V gene: TRBV12-3/TRBV12-4
clone size: few
J gene: TRBJ1-5
CDR3 protein: ASREDGRFNQPQH

CDR3 length: 11
V gene: TRBV7-3
clone size: .
J gene: TRBJ1-1
CDR3 protein: ASSASWNTEAF

CDR3 length: 11
V gene: TRBV9
clone size: .
J gene: TRBJ1-1
CDR3 protein: ASSVAINTEAF

CDR3 length: 14
V gene: TRBV27
clone size: many
J gene: TRBJ2-3
CDR3 protein: ASSLLSSGRSHTQY

CDR3 length: 11
V gene: TRBV20-1
clone size: many
J gene: TRBJ1-2
CDR3 protein: SAPGQGVYGYT

CDR3 length: 13
V gene: TRBV7-2
clone size: .
J gene: TRBJ1-5
CDR3 protein: ASSLARLGVGPQH

CDR3 length: 9
V gene: TRBV29-1
clone size: few
J gene: TRBJ1-2
CDR3 protein: SVVGADGYT

CDR3 length: 13
V gene: TRBV6-1
clone size: few
J gene: TRBJ1-2
CDR3 protein: ASSWAGGGNYGYT

CDR3 length: 14
V gene: TRBV10-2
clone size: .
J gene: TRBJ2-3
CDR3 protein: ASSEIVGGSTDTQY

CDR3 length: 9
V gene: TRBV6-2/TRBV6-3
clone size: .
J gene: TRBJ2-7
CDR3 protein: ASSELGEWY

CDR3 length: 10
V gene: TRBV29-1
clone size: many
J gene: TRBJ2-2
CDR3 protein: SVEKGTGELF

CDR3 length: 13
V gene: TRBV11-2
clone size: many
J gene: TRBJ1-6
CDR3 protein: ASSRPGTGASPLH

CDR3 length: 14
V gene: TRBV6-2/TRBV6-3
clone size: .
J gene: TRBJ1-2
CDR3 protein: ASSSSRQGGWYGYT

CDR3 length: 13
V gene: TRBV6-2/TRBV6-3
clone size: .
J gene: TRBJ1-2
CDR3 protein: ASTKTGQNPLGYT

CDR3 length: 12
V gene: TRBV10-3
clone size: many
J gene: TRBJ2-7
CDR3 protein: AIRTSGFSYEQY

CDR3 length: 13
V gene: TRBV11-2
clone size: many
J gene: TRBJ2-1
CDR3 protein: ASSFSGGAYNEQF

CDR3 length: 12
V gene: TRBV28
clone size: many
J gene: TRBJ2-1
CDR3 protein: ASQQGDLYNEQF

CDR3 length: 11
V gene: TRBV18
clone size: many
J gene: TRBJ1-1
CDR3 protein: ASSAGVDTEAF

CDR3 length: 8
V gene: TRBV20-1
clone size: many
J gene: TRBJ1-6
CDR3 protein: SARLVRLH

CDR3 length: 13
V gene: TRBV28
clone size: many
J gene: TRBJ2-5
CDR3 protein: ASRGYGTLTETQY

CDR3 length: 10
V gene: TRBV7-6
clone size: .
J gene: TRBJ1-1
CDR3 protein: ASSLLQGEAF

CDR3 length: 11
V gene: TRBV30
clone size: few
J gene: TRBJ2-7
CDR3 protein: AWSVGPFGEQY

CDR3 length: 9
V gene: TRBV29-1
clone size: .
J gene: TRBJ2-7
CDR3 protein: SVEFTYEQY

CDR3 length: 13
V gene: TRBV20-1
clone size: many
J gene: TRBJ2-3
CDR3 protein: SATEGDSRSDTQY

CDR3 length: 11
V gene: TRBV5-5
clone size: many
J gene: TRBJ2-3
CDR3 protein: ASSLGDGDTQY

CDR3 length: 13
V gene: TRBV20-1
clone size: many
J gene: TRBJ2-5
CDR3 protein: SARNSGNFGETQY

CDR3 length: 15
V gene: TRBV7-9
clone size: many
J gene: TRBJ2-5
CDR3 protein: ASSFRAGVDRWETQY

CDR3 length: 14
V gene: TRBV7-2
clone size: .
J gene: TRBJ2-7
CDR3 protein: ASSSLARGGSYEQY

CDR3 length: 13
V gene: TRBV18
clone size: few
J gene: TRBJ1-1
CDR3 protein: ASSLYRDPPSEAF

CDR3 length: 13
V gene: TRBV28
clone size: many
J gene: TRBJ2-7
CDR3 protein: ASTLRGSESYEQY

CDR3 length: 11
V gene: TRBV28
clone size: many
J gene: TRBJ2-7
CDR3 protein: ASRGDRAYEQY